Here is one TCR beta chain with its context. This sample was taken from a study of shared T cell receptors in the human thymus. Per the germline V gene, CDR1 is SGDLS and CDR2 is YYNGEE. The CDR3 extends over 14 amino acids. Trimming took 4 bases from V and 6 from J; bases not matched to a gene: 9. Profiling relied on immunoSEQ multiplex PCR, and the TCRdb table lists in-frame clones only, not all of them. In the table there are about 710,000 clones, approximately 89% of which are singletons. The data also belong to a second study, concerning human thymus T cells.

Sequenced material: thymocytes. This chain links TRBV9 with TRBJ2-7; 8 bases fit TRBD2. The clonotype originates from a boy in the first two years of life with a congenital heart defect. The CDR3 DNA follows: TGTGCCAGCAGCCCAAGTCCGGGAGGGGGCGAGCAGTACTTC. Amino acids: CASSPSPGGGEQYF. Based on the CDR3 plus reference TRBV9 and TRBJ2-7, the full variable domain is DSGVTQTPKHLITATGQRVTLRCSPRSGDLSVYWYQQSLDQGLQFLIQYYNGEERAKGNILERFSAQQFPDLHSELNLSSLELGDSALYFCASSPSPGGGEQYFGPGTRLTVT.